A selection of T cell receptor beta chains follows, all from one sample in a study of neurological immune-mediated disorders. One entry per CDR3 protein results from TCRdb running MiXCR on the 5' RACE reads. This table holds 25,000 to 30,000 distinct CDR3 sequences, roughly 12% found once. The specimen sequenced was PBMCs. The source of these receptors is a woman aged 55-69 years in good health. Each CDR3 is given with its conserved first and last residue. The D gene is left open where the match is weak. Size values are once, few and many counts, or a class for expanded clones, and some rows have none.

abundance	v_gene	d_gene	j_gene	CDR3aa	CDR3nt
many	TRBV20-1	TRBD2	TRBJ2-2	CSVGRGGTGELFF	TGCAGTGTGGGGCGGGGGGGCACCGGGGAGCTGTTTTTT
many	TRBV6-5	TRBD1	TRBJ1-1	CASSDRWTGNTEAFF	TGTGCCAGCAGTGACCGTTGGACAGGGAACACTGAAGCTTTCTTT
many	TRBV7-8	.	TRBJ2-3	CASSLDRITDTQYF	TGTGCCAGCAGCTTAGACCGAATCACAGATACGCAGTATTTT
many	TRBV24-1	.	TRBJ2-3	CATSDLRGPADTQYF	TGTGCCACCAGTGATTTGAGAGGGCCCGCAGATACGCAGTATTTT
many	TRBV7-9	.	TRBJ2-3	CASSSPRGADTQYF	TGTGCCAGCAGCTCCCCCCGAGGCGCAGATACGCAGTATTTT
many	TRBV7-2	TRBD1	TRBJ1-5	CASSATGTGRGQPQHF	TGTGCCAGCAGCGCGACCGGGACAGGGAGAGGTCAGCCCCAGCATTTT
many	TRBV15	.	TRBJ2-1	CATSRELQTPFEQFF	TGTGCCACCAGCAGAGAGCTACAGACGCCCTTCGAGCAGTTCTTC
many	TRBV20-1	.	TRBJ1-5	CSAPPEGNQPQHF	TGCAGTGCGCCGCCGGAGGGCAATCAGCCCCAGCATTTT
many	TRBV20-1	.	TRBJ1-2	CSAETPSGEENYGYTF	TGCAGTGCTGAAACCCCATCCGGAGAGGAAAACTATGGCTACACCTTC
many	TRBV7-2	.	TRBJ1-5	CASSREHGKPQHF	TGTGCCAGCAGTCGGGAGCATGGGAAGCCCCAGCATTTT
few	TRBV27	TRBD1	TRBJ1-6	CASSSRTGGFSPLHF	TGTGCCAGCAGTTCCCGGACAGGGGGCTTTTCACCCCTCCACTTT
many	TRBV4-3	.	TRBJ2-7	CASSQDLASPYEQYF	TGCGCCAGCAGCCAAGACTTAGCTTCCCCCTACGAGCAGTACTTC
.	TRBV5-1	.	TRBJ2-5	CASSLGRQSQETQYF	TGCGCCAGCAGCTTGGGTCGACAATCCCAAGAGACCCAGTACTTC
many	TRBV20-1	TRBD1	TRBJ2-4	CSARAPAPLTGVIAKNIQYF	TGCAGTGCTAGAGCGCCCGCCCCCCTGACAGGGGTGATAGCCAAAAACATTCAGTACTTC
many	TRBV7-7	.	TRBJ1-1	CASRAYTEAFF	TGTGCCAGCCGAGCGTACACTGAAGCTTTCTTT
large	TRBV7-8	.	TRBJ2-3	CASSSTGLRTDTQYF	TGTGCCAGCAGCTCAACAGGGCTCCGCACAGATACGCAGTATTTT
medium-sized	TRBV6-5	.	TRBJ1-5	CASSLDGGGNQPQHF	TGTGCCAGCAGTTTGGACGGGGGAGGAAATCAGCCCCAGCATTTT
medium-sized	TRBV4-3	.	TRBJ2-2	CASSQTRILSGELFF	TGCGCCAGCAGCCAGACTAGAATCCTGTCGGGGGAGCTGTTTTTT
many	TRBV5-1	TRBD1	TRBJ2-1	CASSGTGLYNEQFF	TGCGCCAGCAGCGGGACAGGGTTATACAATGAGCAGTTCTTC
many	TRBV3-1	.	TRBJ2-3	CASSPGTTDTQYF	TGTGCCAGCAGCCCGGGAACCACAGATACGCAGTATTTT
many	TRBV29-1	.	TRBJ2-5	CSAGPGGKTQYF	TGCAGCGCCGGACCCGGTGGGAAGACCCAGTACTTC
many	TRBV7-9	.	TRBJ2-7	CASSPGVRRAYEQYF	TGTGCCAGCAGCCCAGGGGTCCGCAGGGCCTACGAGCAGTACTTC
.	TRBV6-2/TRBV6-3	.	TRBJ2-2	CASSYEAAGNTGELFF	TGTGCCAGCAGCTACGAAGCAGCCGGGAACACCGGGGAGCTGTTTTTT
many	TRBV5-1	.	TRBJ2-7	CASSSTARASYEQYF	TGCGCCAGCAGTTCGACCGCCAGGGCTTCGTACGAGCAGTACTTC
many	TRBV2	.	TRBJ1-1	CASSEWGEAFF	TGTGCCAGCAGTGAGTGGGGGGAAGCTTTCTTT
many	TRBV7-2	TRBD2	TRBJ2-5	CASSLQRGEQETQYF	TGTGCCAGCAGCCTCCAGCGGGGTGAACAAGAGACCCAGTACTTC
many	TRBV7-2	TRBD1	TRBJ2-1	CASSFDRDNEQFF	TGTGCCAGCAGCTTCGACAGGGACAATGAGCAGTTCTTC
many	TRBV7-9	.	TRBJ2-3	CASSLPGGTTDTQYF	TGTGCCAGCAGCTTACCGGGGGGCACGACAGATACGCAGTATTTT
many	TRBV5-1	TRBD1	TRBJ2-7	CASSLSGQGPYEQYF	TGCGCCAGCAGCTTGAGTGGACAGGGACCCTACGAGCAGTACTTC